This TCR beta chain emerged from a study of blood T cells in healthy people across ages. Regarding the study as a whole: As naive T cell percentage varied, TCR beta diversity correlated strongly with it.

V was pared by 5 bases and J by 3 bases, with 7 bases of the junction left unmatched. The V gene's germline CDR1 is MNHEY and CDR2 SVGAGI. The CDR3 sequence is 15 residues long. To note about this clonotype: Its antigen is unidentified.

The second PCR ran about 7 to 12 cycles with a sample-barcoded 5' primer and J-beta primers. Each cDNA molecule, via a template-switch adaptor with 12 random nucleotides, was tagged. MiXCR was run by TCRdb on the 5' RACE reads, yielding one entry per CDR3 protein. There are about 730,000 distinct CDR3 sequences in the sample; roughly 47% occur only once, and under 25% lies in the top ten. The people who gave samples were healthy Caucasians from Russia, aged roughly 6 to 100. This TCR came from a woman aged 55-70 years in good health. The material sequenced was blood. The V and J genes are TRBV6-5 and TRBJ1-5; 7 nucleotides align to TRBD1. This CDR3 reads CASSVGQDFNQPQHF. The CDR3 coding sequence is TGTGCCAGCAGTGTAGGACAGGACTTCAATCAGCCCCAGCATTTT.